The sequence of this T cell receptor beta chain was determined in a study of identical twins. TCRdb re-called the 5' RACE reads through MiXCR, storing one row per CDR3 protein. This table has about 1.7 million distinct CDR3 sequences, roughly a third appearing once. This CDR3 has 14 amino acids. V was cut by 4 bases and J by 7 bases, with 17 bases left in between. Germline V gene lookup returns CDR1 MGHDK and CDR2 SYGVNS. Sequences were obtained from cord blood. This receptor was identified in a newborn girl in good health. V is TRBV25-1 and J is TRBJ2-7; D is tentatively TRBD1 or TRBD2 (6 bases each). The CDR3 region has the DNA TGTGCCAGCAGTGGGAGATACAAGGGGGGTGAGCAGTACTTC. This codes for CASSGRYKGGEQYF.